The rows below give T cell receptor beta chains drawn from one sample of a study of shared clonotypes between healthy human individuals. Assay: immunoSEQ multiplex PCR; the TCRdb copy retains only in-frame clones and omits some. This sample yields 1,400,000 or so clones, of which 98% are seen a single time; under 0.45% belongs to the top ten. The sequenced sample was naive CD4+ T cells sorted from blood. The receptors were sampled from a man aged 25 to 45 in good health. Both conserved end residues are part of each CDR3. Fields, in order: J gene, clone size, V gene, D gene, CDR3 DNA, CDR3 protein. The D gene is left open where the match is weak. Clone size is shown for a subset of rows, as once, few, many or a class of expanded clone.

TRBJ1-5 | NA | TRBV2 | TRBD1 | TGTGCCAGTACACAAGGACAGGGGGCTTATAGCAATCAGCCCCAGCATTTT | CASTQGQGAYSNQPQHF
TRBJ2-6 | NA | TRBV27 | TRBD1 | TGTGCCAGCAGTTTGGCACAGGGGAGCTCTGGGGCCAACGTCCTGACTTTC | CASSLAQGSSGANVLTF
TRBJ1-1 | NA | TRBV5-4 | TRBD1 | TGTGCCAGCAGCCCCGCATACAGGGGTGACACTGAAGCTTTCTTT | CASSPAYRGDTEAFF
TRBJ2-3 | NA | TRBV5-1 | NA | TGCGCCAGCAGCAGTGGCACAGGCACAGATACGCAGTATTTT | CASSSGTGTDTQYF
TRBJ2-2 | NA | TRBV28 | NA | TGTGCCAGCAGGGGGGGACAGTGGGACGGGGAGCTGTTTTTT | CASRGGQWDGELFF
TRBJ1-5 | NA | TRBV15 | NA | TGTGCCACCAGCAGAGATCTGGGGGGGCAGCCCCAGCATTTT | CATSRDLGGQPQHF
TRBJ2-3 | NA | TRBV9 | NA | TGTGCCAGCAGCGTAGTGTCGGGGACAGATACGCAGTATTTT | CASSVVSGTDTQYF
TRBJ2-7 | NA | TRBV6-6 | TRBD2 | TGTGCCAGCAGTGCGACTAGCGGAGAAGCAGGCGAGCAGTACTTC | CASSATSGEAGEQYF
TRBJ2-1 | NA | TRBV15 | NA | TGTGCCACCGGGACGGATAGACTCAATGAGCAGTTCTTC | CATGTDRLNEQFF
TRBJ2-7 | NA | TRBV18 | NA | TGTGCCAGCTCACCACCAGGGTCTAAACGCTCCTACGAGCAGTACTTC | CASSPPGSKRSYEQYF
TRBJ1-1 | NA | TRBV6-5 | NA | TGTGCCAGCAGTTACTTCACTCCGGGGTCGGGCACTGAAGCTTTCTTT | CASSYFTPGSGTEAFF
TRBJ2-5 | NA | TRBV11-2 | NA | TGTGCCAGCAGCTCCCCCTGGAGTGGCGGCGGAGGTTGGGAGACCCAGTACTTC | CASSSPWSGGGGWETQYF
TRBJ2-7 | NA | TRBV6-1 | NA | TGTGCCAGCTCTACCGAGGAGACCTACGAGCAGTACTTC | CASSTEETYEQYF
TRBJ2-1 | NA | TRBV7-6 | TRBD2 | TGTGCCAGCAGCTTTACTAGCGGTATCTACAATGAGCAGTTCTTC | CASSFTSGIYNEQFF
TRBJ1-1 | once | TRBV6-1 | NA | TGTGCCAGCAGTGACAAACCGGGACTGATGAACACTGAAGCTTTCTTT | CASSDKPGLMNTEAFF
TRBJ1-1 | NA | TRBV6-6 | TRBD1 | TGTGCCAGCAGCTTTGACAGGGTGACTGAAGCTTTCTTT | CASSFDRVTEAFF
TRBJ1-3 | NA | TRBV18 | NA | TGTGCCAGCTTAAGGGGCACACAGTCTGGAAACACCATATATTTT | CASLRGTQSGNTIYF
TRBJ2-1 | NA | TRBV5-1 | TRBD2 | TGCGCCAGCAGCATCCCGGGACTAGCGGGAGGGGACAATGAGCAGTTCTTC | CASSIPGLAGGDNEQFF
TRBJ2-2 | NA | TRBV18 | NA | TGTGCCAGCTCCCCGATAGCGGCTCAGAACACCGGGGAGCTGTTTTTT | CASSPIAAQNTGELFF
TRBJ1-1 | NA | TRBV28 | NA | TGTGCCAGCATCAAATTAACAGGGCCTGAAGCTTTCTTT | CASIKLTGPEAFF
TRBJ2-7 | NA | TRBV12-2 | NA | TGTGCAAGTCGCCCTCCAGGTTTTAGGCGGGGGCGCGCGGAGGAGCAGTACTTC | CASRPPGFRRGRAEEQYF
TRBJ1-5 | NA | TRBV5-1 | NA | TGCGCCAGCAGCTTGGGTGTAGGTTCGGGTCAGCCCCAGCATTTT | CASSLGVGSGQPQHF
TRBJ1-5 | NA | TRBV5-5 | NA | TGTGCCAGCAGCCCTACAGGGCCCGTTCAGCCCCAGCATTTT | CASSPTGPVQPQHF
TRBJ2-3 | NA | TRBV19 | TRBD2 | TGTGCCAGTAGGCCGGGACTAGGATGGAGTACGCAGTATTTT | CASRPGLGWSTQYF
TRBJ1-1 | NA | TRBV5-8 | TRBD1 | TGTGCCAGCAGCGACAGGGGGACTAACACTGAAGCTTTCTTT | CASSDRGTNTEAFF
TRBJ2-1 | NA | TRBV7-2 | NA | TGTGCCAGCAGACGGGGGACAGACAACAATGAGCAGTTCTTC | CASRRGTDNNEQFF
TRBJ2-3 | NA | TRBV6-4 | NA | TGTGCCAGCAGTGTTTTCGGGAGCACAGATACGCAGTATTTT | CASSVFGSTDTQYF
TRBJ2-6 | NA | TRBV5-3 | NA | TGTGCCAGACAATGGCAAGGTGAACAAAGTCGGGCCAACGTCCTGACTTTC | CARQWQGEQSRANVLTF
TRBJ2-1 | NA | TRBV10-3 | NA | TGTGCCATCAGTGAGTCGCCTATTCTGAACCATGAGCAGTTCTTC | CAISESPILNHEQFF
TRBJ1-4 | NA | TRBV28 | TRBD1 | TGTGCCAGCAGTTTACTACAGGGGGCATCTGAAAAACTGTTTTTT | CASSLLQGASEKLFF
TRBJ2-3 | NA | TRBV18 | TRBD2 | TGTGCCAGCTCACCTCCCCCTAGCGGGCCCGATAGGACAGATACGCAGTATTTT | CASSPPPSGPDRTDTQYF
TRBJ2-1 | NA | TRBV7-9 | TRBD2 | TGTGCCAGCAGTTCCCGCAGCTCGGGGGGGAACAATGAGCAGTTCTTC | CASSSRSSGGNNEQFF
TRBJ2-6 | NA | TRBV4-2 | NA | TGTGCCAGCAGCCAAGACAGGGTCAGCTCTGGGGCCAACGTCCTGACTTTC | CASSQDRVSSGANVLTF
TRBJ2-2 | NA | TRBV9 | TRBD2 | TGTGCCAGCAGCGTAGATGTAGCGGGACACACCGGGGAGCTGTTTTTT | CASSVDVAGHTGELFF
TRBJ2-5 | NA | TRBV4-3 | TRBD2 | TGCGCCAGCAGCCCAAGTAGCGGGAGGGCCGAAGAGACCCAGTACTTC | CASSPSSGRAEETQYF
TRBJ2-7 | NA | TRBV28 | NA | TGTGCCACCTTCGGAGGCGGTACAGACTCCTACGAGCAGTACTTC | CATFGGGTDSYEQYF
TRBJ1-2 | NA | TRBV6-1 | NA | TGTGCCAGCAGTAAGCCTGGGGTTAACTATGGCTACACCTTC | CASSKPGVNYGYTF
TRBJ2-7 | NA | TRBV6-1 | TRBD2 | TGTGCCAGCAGTGAAGCGCTTCTGGGCGGGGGGTTGCACTTC | CASSEALLGGGLHF
TRBJ2-1 | NA | TRBV7-9 | NA | TGTGCCAGCAGCTTATTGGGTCCGCTACGCAATGAGCAGTTCTTC | CASSLLGPLRNEQFF
TRBJ1-5 | once | TRBV19 | NA | TGTGCCAGTAGTATAGTCCCAGGGGAGGCTCAGCCCCAGCATTTT | CASSIVPGEAQPQHF
TRBJ2-4 | NA | TRBV28 | NA | TGTGCCAGCAGTGTCGCGGGCGACGCCAAAAACATTCAGTACTTC | CASSVAGDAKNIQYF
TRBJ2-7 | NA | TRBV7-3 | NA | TGTGCCAGCAGCTTAATGGGGACATCCACGGGCGAGCAGTACTTC | CASSLMGTSTGEQYF
TRBJ1-2 | NA | TRBV7-2 | NA | TGTGCCAGCAGCTTAGAACAAGGAATAGATGGCTACACCTTC | CASSLEQGIDGYTF
TRBJ2-1 | NA | TRBV5-8 | NA | TGTGCCAGCAGCTTGGTTGACACTCCAGGGAATGAGCAGTTCTTC | CASSLVDTPGNEQFF
TRBJ2-7 | NA | TRBV7-9 | TRBD2 | TGTGCCAGCAGCTTAAACAGCGGGGGCGACGAGCAGTACTTC | CASSLNSGGDEQYF
TRBJ1-1 | NA | TRBV2 | NA | TGTGCCAGCACGCAAGAGTTATCTACTGAAGCTTTCTTT | CASTQELSTEAFF
TRBJ1-2 | NA | TRBV25-1 | NA | TGTGCCAGCAGTGAATTAGAGACAGCTAACTATGGCTACACCTTC | CASSELETANYGYTF
TRBJ1-4 | NA | TRBV27 | NA | TGTGCCAGCAGTTTAATCCACCCGACAGCTTTTAATGAAAAACTGTTTTTT | CASSLIHPTAFNEKLFF
TRBJ2-3 | NA | TRBV6-9 | NA | TGTGCCAGCAGTAGCAACCCGGGACAAAGGAGGGCAGATACGCAGTATTTT | CASSSNPGQRRADTQYF
TRBJ2-7 | NA | TRBV5-4 | TRBD1 | TGTGCCAGCAGCCATGACAGGGCATACGAGCAGTACTTC | CASSHDRAYEQYF
TRBJ2-7 | NA | TRBV9 | NA | TGTGCCAGCAGCGTAGGGTCCGCGGGACAGCTCTACGTCGAGCAGTACTTC | CASSVGSAGQLYVEQYF
TRBJ1-2 | once | TRBV9 | TRBD1 | TGTGCCAGCAGCGCAGGGGCCGGACAGGACTATGGCTACACCTTC | CASSAGAGQDYGYTF
TRBJ2-3 | NA | TRBV2 | NA | TGTGCCAGCAGTGTAGGAGGAAGAACGAGCACAGATACGCAGTATTTT | CASSVGGRTSTDTQYF
TRBJ2-1 | NA | TRBV9 | TRBD2 | TGTGCCAGCAGCGTAAGCGGGAGGGGTGATGAGCAGTTCTTC | CASSVSGRGDEQFF
TRBJ2-7 | NA | TRBV7-9 | TRBD2 | TGTGCCAGCAGCTTATATATGGGGGAGGGCTCCTACGAGCAGTACTTC | CASSLYMGEGSYEQYF
TRBJ2-1 | NA | TRBV5-6 | NA | TGTGCCAGCAGCCAAAGACCCAACAATGAGCAGTTCTTC | CASSQRPNNEQFF
TRBJ2-1 | NA | TRBV2 | NA | TGTGCCAGCCGAGCGGAGCCGTCCTACAATGAGCAGTTCTTC | CASRAEPSYNEQFF